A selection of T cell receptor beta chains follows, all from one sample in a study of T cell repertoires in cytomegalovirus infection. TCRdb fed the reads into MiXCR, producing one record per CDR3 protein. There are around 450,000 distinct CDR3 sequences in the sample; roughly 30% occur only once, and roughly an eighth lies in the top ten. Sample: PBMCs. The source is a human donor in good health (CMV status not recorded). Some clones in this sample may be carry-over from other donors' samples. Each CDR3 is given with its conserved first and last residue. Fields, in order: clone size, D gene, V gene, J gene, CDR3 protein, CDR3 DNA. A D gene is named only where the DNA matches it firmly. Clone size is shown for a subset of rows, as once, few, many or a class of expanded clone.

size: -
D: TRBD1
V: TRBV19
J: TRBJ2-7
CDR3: CASSIGGTGYQQYF
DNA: TGTGCCAGTAGTATAGGAGGGACAGGGTATCAGCAGTACTTC

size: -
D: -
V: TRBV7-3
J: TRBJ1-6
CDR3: CASSHTAGILPLHF
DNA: TGTGCCAGCAGCCACACGGCCGGGATTTTGCCCCTACACTTT

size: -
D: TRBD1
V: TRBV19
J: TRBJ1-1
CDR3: CASDRGLYNTEAFF
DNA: TGTGCCAGTGACAGGGGACTCTACAACACTGAAGCTTTCTTT

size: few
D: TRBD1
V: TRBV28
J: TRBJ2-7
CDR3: CASRTQGEGWYEQYF
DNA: TGTGCCAGCAGAACCCAGGGGGAAGGGTGGTACGAGCAGTACTTC

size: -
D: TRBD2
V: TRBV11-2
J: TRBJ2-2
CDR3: CASSSPQAGHTGELFF
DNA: TGTGCCAGCAGCTCCCCGCAAGCGGGACACACCGGGGAGCTGTTTTTT

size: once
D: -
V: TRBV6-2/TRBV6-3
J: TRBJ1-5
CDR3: CASGNTGPRNQPQHF
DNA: TGTGCCAGCGGGAACACCGGGCCCCGCAATCAGCCCCAGCATTTT

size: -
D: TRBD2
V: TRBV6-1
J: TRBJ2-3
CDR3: CASSAVAGGFADTQYF
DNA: TGTGCCAGCAGCGCGGTAGCGGGGGGTTTCGCAGATACGCAGTATTTT

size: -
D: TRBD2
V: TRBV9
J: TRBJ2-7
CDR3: CASSFSGTSGGGEQYF
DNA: TGTGCCAGCAGCTTCTCCGGGACTAGCGGGGGAGGCGAGCAGTACTTC

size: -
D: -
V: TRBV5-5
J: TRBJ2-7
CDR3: CASSLVFGHEQYF
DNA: TGTGCCAGCAGCTTGGTTTTCGGGCACGAGCAGTACTTC

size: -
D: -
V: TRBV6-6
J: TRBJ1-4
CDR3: CASSYDGDGKLFF
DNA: TGTGCCAGCAGTTATGATGGGGACGGCAAACTGTTTTTT

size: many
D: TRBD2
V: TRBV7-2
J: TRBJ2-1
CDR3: CASSLARGTRDEQFF
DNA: TGTGCCAGCAGCTTAGCGCGGGGGACCAGGGACGAGCAGTTCTTC

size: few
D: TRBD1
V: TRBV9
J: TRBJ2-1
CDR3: CASSVRDRGRNGKDEQFF
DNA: TGTGCCAGCAGCGTAAGAGACAGGGGGCGTAACGGCAAAGATGAGCAGTTCTTC

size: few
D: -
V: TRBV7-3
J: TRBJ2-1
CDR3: CASSPTRNHNEQFF
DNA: TGTGCCAGCAGCCCGACCCGAAATCACAATGAGCAGTTCTTC

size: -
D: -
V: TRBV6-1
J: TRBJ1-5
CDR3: CASSEDNRQPKHF
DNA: TGTGCCAGCAGTGAAGATAACCGCCAGCCCAAGCATTTT

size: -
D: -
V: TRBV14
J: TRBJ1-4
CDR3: CASSRGRTGNEKLFF
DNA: TGTGCCAGCAGCCGGGGGAGGACGGGGAATGAAAAACTGTTTTTT

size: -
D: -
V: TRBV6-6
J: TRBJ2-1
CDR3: CATSRSTGSYNEQFF
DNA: TGTGCCACCTCCCGGAGCACCGGCTCCTACAATGAGCAGTTCTTC

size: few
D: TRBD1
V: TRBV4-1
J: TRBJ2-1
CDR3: CASSQEVRGSSYNEQFF
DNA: TGCGCCAGCAGCCAAGAGGTCAGGGGGAGTTCCTACAATGAGCAGTTCTTC

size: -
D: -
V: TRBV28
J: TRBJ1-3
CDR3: CASSFVGQTSGNTMYF
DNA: TGTGCCAGCAGTTTCGTGGGACAAACCTCTGGAAACACCATGTATTTT

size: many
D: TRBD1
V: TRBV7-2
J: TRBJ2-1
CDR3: CASRAQGATYNEQFF
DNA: TGTGCCAGCAGGGCCCAGGGGGCCACCTACAATGAGCAGTTCTTC

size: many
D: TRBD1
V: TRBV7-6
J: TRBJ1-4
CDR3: CASSLTGTTNEKLFF
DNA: TGTGCCAGCAGCCTGACAGGGACAACTAATGAAAAACTGTTTTTT

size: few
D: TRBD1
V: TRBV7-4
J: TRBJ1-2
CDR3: CASSLPGTGGPLVGYTF
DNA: TGTGCCAGCAGCTTACCCGGGACAGGGGGTCCCTTAGTAGGCTACACCTTC

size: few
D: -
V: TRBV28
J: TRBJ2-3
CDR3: CASSFSVIPDTQYF
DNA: TGTGCCAGCAGTTTTTCTGTAATCCCAGATACGCAGTATTTT

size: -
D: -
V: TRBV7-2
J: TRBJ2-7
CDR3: CASSRSGGSSEQYF
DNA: TGTGCCAGCAGCCGTTCTGGGGGCTCAAGCGAGCAGTACTTC

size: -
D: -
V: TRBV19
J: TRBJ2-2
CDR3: CAISMGRGRVIGELFF
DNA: TGTGCCATTAGTATGGGGAGGGGGCGAGTGATCGGGGAGCTGTTTTTT

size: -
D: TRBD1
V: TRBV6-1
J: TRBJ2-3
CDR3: CASSEGQGPDTQYF
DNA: TGTGCCAGCAGTGAAGGACAGGGGCCAGATACGCAGTATTTT

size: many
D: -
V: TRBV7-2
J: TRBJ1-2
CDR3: CASSLGLRVGYTF
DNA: TGTGCCAGCAGCTTAGGCCTGCGTGTTGGCTACACCTTC

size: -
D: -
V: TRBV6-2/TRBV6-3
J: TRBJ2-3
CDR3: CATNSGAGSTDTQYF
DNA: TGTGCCACCAATAGCGGCGCCGGTAGCACAGATACGCAGTATTTT

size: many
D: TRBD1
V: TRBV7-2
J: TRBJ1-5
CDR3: CASSTQGKGAQPQHF
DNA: TGTGCCAGCAGCACACAGGGGAAGGGCGCTCAGCCCCAGCATTTT

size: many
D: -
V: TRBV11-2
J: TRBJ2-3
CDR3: CASSEQSTDTQYF
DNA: TGTGCCAGCAGCGAGCAGAGCACAGATACGCAGTATTTT

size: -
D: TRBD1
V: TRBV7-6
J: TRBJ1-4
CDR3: CASSKGQGATNEKLFF
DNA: TGTGCCAGCAGCAAGGGACAGGGGGCAACTAATGAAAAACTGTTTTTT

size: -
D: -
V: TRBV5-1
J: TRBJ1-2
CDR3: CASSADPFYGYTF
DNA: TGCGCCAGCAGCGCTGATCCCTTCTATGGCTACACCTTC

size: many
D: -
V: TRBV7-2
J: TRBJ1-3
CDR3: CASSILGSGNTIYF
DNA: TGTGCCAGCAGCATTCTGGGCTCTGGAAACACCATATATTTT

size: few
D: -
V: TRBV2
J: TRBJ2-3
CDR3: CASSELAGPSTDTQYF
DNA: TGTGCCAGCAGTGAATTGGCGGGGCCCAGCACAGATACGCAGTATTTT

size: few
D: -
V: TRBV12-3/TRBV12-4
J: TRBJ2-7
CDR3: CASSLLGTKEQYF
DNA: TGTGCCAGCAGTTTATTGGGGACGAAGGAGCAGTACTTC

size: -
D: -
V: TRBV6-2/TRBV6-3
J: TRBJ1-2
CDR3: CASSFVRIRGYTF
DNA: TGTGCCAGCAGTTTCGTGCGGATTCGGGGCTACACCTTC

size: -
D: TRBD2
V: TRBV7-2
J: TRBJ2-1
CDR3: CASSSYLAGGNSYNEQFF
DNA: TGTGCCAGCAGCTCGTACTTAGCGGGGGGAAACTCCTACAATGAGCAGTTCTTC

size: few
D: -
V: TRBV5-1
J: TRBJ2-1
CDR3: CASSFRLGAGADNEQFF
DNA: TGCGCCAGCAGCTTCCGACTGGGCGCGGGGGCCGACAATGAGCAGTTCTTC

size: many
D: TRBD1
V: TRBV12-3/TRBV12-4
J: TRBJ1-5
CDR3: CASRLQGAVNQPQHF
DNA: TGTGCCAGCAGGCTACAGGGGGCTGTAAATCAGCCCCAGCATTTT

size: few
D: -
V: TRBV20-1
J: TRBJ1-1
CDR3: CSATGGRSNTEAFF
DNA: TGCAGTGCTACCGGGGGACGGTCGAACACTGAAGCTTTCTTT

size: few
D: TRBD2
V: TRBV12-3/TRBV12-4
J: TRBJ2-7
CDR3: CAKTLKLAASYEQYF
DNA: TGTGCCAAGACCCTTAAGCTAGCGGCCTCCTACGAGCAGTACTTC

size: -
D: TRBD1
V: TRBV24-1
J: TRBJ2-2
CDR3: CATSNGQANTGELFF
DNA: TGTGCCACCAGTAACGGACAGGCCAACACCGGGGAGCTGTTTTTT

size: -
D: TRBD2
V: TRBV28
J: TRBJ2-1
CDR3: CASSTTSGLGNEQFF
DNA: TGTGCCAGCAGTACCACTAGCGGGTTAGGGAATGAGCAGTTCTTC

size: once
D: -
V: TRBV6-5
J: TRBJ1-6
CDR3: CASSYSVGSSYNSPLHF
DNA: TGTGCCAGCAGTTACTCGGTAGGGAGCTCCTATAATTCACCCCTCCACTTT

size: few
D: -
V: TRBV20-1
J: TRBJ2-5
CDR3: CSASPGAQETQYF
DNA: TGCAGTGCTAGCCCCGGGGCCCAAGAGACCCAGTACTTC

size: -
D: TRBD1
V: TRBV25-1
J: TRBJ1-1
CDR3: CASRKQGFETEAFF
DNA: TGTGCCAGCAGAAAACAGGGGTTTGAAACTGAAGCTTTCTTT

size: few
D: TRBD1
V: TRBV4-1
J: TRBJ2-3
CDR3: CASSQVIPKTRGQSDTQYF
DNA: TGCGCCAGCAGCCAAGTTATACCGAAGACCAGGGGGCAGTCAGATACGCAGTATTTT

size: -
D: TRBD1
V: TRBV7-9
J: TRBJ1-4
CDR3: CASSFTPADRGREKLFF
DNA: TGTGCCAGCAGCTTCACTCCCGCGGACAGGGGGCGTGAAAAACTGTTTTTT

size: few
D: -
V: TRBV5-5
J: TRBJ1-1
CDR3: CASSWGQGSIRGAFF
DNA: TGTGCCAGCAGCTGGGGTCAGGGTTCGATTAGAGGAGCTTTCTTT

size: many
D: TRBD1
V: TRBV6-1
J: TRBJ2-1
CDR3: CASSGTGDLSEQFF
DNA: TGTGCCAGCAGCGGGACAGGGGATCTGAGTGAGCAGTTCTTC

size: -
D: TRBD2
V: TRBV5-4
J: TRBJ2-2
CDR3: CASRGAGAQNTGELFF
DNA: TGTGCCAGCAGGGGAGCGGGGGCGCAAAACACCGGGGAGCTGTTTTTT

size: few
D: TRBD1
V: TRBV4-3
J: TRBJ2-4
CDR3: CASSEGQGTNIQYF
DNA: TGCGCCAGCAGCGAGGGACAGGGTACGAACATTCAGTACTTC

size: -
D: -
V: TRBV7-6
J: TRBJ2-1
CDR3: CASSLVGVQSSYNEQFF
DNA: TGTGCCAGCAGCTTAGTTGGGGTCCAGAGCTCCTACAATGAGCAGTTCTTC

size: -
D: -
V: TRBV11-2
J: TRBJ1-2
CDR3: CASSSETAYGYTF
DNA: TGTGCCAGCAGCTCAGAGACGGCTTATGGCTACACCTTC

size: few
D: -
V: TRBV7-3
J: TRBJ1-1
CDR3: CASSLLPYGSNTEAFF
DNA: TGTGCCAGCAGCTTACTCCCGTACGGATCGAACACTGAAGCTTTCTTT

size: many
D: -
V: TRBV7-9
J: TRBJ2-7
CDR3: CASSLNPGSSYEQYF
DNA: TGTGCCAGCAGCTTAAATCCGGGGAGCTCCTACGAGCAGTACTTC

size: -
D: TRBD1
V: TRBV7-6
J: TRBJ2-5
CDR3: CASSPTRTGGREIQYF
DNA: TGTGCCAGCAGCCCGACCCGGACAGGGGGCCGAGAGATCCAGTACTTC

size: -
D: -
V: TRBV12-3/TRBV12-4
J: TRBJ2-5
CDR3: CASSFRVDRDTQYF
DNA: TGTGCCAGCAGTTTTCGGGTTGATAGGGATACCCAGTACTTC

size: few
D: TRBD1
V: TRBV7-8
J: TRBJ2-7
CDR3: CASSPNPGQHYEQYF
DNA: TGTGCCAGCAGCCCCAACCCGGGACAGCATTACGAGCAGTACTTC

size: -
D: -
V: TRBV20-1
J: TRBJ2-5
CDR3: CSAEGDRETQYF
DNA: TGCAGTGCCGAGGGGGATAGAGAGACCCAGTACTTC